Shown below are 5 T cell receptor beta chains from a single sample sequenced in a study of response to subunit inactivated influenza vaccine. One entry per CDR3 protein results from TCRdb running MiXCR on the RT-PCR reads. The table has some 500,000 distinct CDR3 sequences, about 25% seen once. The material was CD4+ T cells sorted from PBMCs, obtained 5 days after vaccination. The receptors were sampled from a man aged 45-65 years who received an inactivated influenza vaccine.

This clonotype occurred a few times. The chain recombines TRBV12-3 or TRBV12-4 with TRBJ2-5; D may be TRBD1 or TRBD2 (6 bases each). This CDR3 has 14 residues. With 3 bases removed from V and 7 bases from J, the gap between germline ends came to 15 bases. Here the CDR3 DNA reads TGTGCCAGCAGTTTTGGAGGGGGAGACGCGACCCAGTACTTC. This gives the protein CASSFGGGDATQYF.

This clonotype was counted only a few times. The V gene is TRBV6-1, the J gene TRBJ1-1; D is ambiguous. Germline CDR1 and CDR2: MNHNS and SASEGT. CDR3 size: 15 residues. With 6 bases removed from V and 0 bases from J, the gap between germline ends came to 14 bases. CDR3 DNA: TGTGCCAGCAGCCTTGGGAGTTACATGAACACTGAAGCTTTCTTT. Its protein is CASSLGSYMNTEAFF.

This clonotype was observed a handful of times. This may stem from a read error, because a much larger clone lies one nucleotide away. The genes are TRBV4-2 and TRBJ2-1, with TRBD2 matching over 13 bases. With 3 bases clipped from V and 1 base from J, the junction kept 3 bases outside the gene matches. CDR1 and CDR2 (germline): LGHNA, YNFKEQ. The length of the CDR3 is 17 residues. Here the CDR3 DNA reads TGTGCCAGCAGCCAGAAGACTAGCGGGGGGTCCTACAATGAGCAGTTCTTC. Amino acids: CASSQKTSGGSYNEQFF.

The gene calls are TRBV27 and TRBJ2-2; a possible D gene is TRBD2 (6 bases). Germline V gene data show CDR1 as MNHEY and CDR2 as SMNVEV (reference sequence). V was shortened by 2 bases and J by 5 bases, with 15 bases between the two germline ends. The CDR3 is made up of 16 amino acids. CDR3 sequence (DNA): TGTGCCAGCAGTTTAATCGGGGGAGCGAGTACCGGGGAGCTGTTTTTT. Translation: CASSLIGGASTGELFF.

The V and J genes are TRBV23-1 and TRBJ2-3; D call uncertain. TRBV23-1 is an ORF, and what it does is uncertain. This CDR3 comprises 19 residues. V was cut by 0 bases and J by 2 bases, with 21 bases left in between. CDR3 protein: CASSQSTPAWRSYTDTQYF. CDR3 nucleotides: TGCGCCAGCAGTCAATCGACCCCGGCCTGGCGGAGTTACACAGATACGCAGTATTTT.